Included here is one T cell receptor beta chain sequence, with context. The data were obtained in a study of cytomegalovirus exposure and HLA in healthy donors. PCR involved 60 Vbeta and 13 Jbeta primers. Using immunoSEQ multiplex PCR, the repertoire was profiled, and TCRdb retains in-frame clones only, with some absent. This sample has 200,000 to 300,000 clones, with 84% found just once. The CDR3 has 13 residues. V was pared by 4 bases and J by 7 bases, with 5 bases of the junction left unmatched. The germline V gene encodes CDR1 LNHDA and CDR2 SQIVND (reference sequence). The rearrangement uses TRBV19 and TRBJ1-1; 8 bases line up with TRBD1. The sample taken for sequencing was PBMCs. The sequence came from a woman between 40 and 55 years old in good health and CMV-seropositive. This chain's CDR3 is CASSKDRVLEAFF. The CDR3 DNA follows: TGTGCCAGTAGTAAGGACAGGGTCCTTGAAGCTTTCTTT.